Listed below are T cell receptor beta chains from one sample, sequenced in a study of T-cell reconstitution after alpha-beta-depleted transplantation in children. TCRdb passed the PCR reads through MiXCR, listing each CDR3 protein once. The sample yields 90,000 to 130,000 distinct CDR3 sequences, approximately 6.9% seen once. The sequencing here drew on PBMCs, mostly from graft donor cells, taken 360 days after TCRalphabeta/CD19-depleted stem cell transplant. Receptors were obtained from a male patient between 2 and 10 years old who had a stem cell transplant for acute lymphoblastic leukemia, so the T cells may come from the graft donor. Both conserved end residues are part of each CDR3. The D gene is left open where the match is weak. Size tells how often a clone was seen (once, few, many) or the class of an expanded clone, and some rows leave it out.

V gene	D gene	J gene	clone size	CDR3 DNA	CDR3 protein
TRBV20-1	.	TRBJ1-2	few	TGCAGTGCTGGGGACAACGGCTACACCTTC	CSAGDNGYTF
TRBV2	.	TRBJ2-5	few	TGTGCCAGCAGTGAAAGGAGGGCCTTGGAGACCCAGTACTTC	CASSERRALETQYF
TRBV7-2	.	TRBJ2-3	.	TGTGCCAGCAGCTCCAGGGGATCCCGCACAGATACGCAGTATTTT	CASSSRGSRTDTQYF
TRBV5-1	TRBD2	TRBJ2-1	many	TGCGCCAGCAGCTACAGTGGTAGCGGGAGGTTGGGGCAGTTCTTC	CASSYSGSGRLGQFF
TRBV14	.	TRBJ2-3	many	TGTGCCAGCAGCCCACGGGATCCGTGGAGTAGAACAGATACGCAGTATTTT	CASSPRDPWSRTDTQYF
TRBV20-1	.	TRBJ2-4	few	TGCAGTGCTCCCGAATTCGGGGTTTTAGGCATTCAGTACTTC	CSAPEFGVLGIQYF
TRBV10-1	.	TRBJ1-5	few	TGCGCCAGCAGTGAGTCTCCTGGGCAGCCCCAGCATTTT	CASSESPGQPQHF
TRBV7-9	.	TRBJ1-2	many	TGTGCCAGCAGCACTCTGACACGCCACTATGGCTACACCTTC	CASSTLTRHYGYTF
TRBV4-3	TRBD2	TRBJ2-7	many	TGCGCCAGCGGTACGCGGGGGGTCGGCGAGCAGTACTTC	CASGTRGVGEQYF
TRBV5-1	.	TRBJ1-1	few	TGCGCCAGCAGCAGGGGCCTGGGAGCTTTCTTT	CASSRGLGAFF
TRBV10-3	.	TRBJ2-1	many	TGTGCCATCAGTGAAGGTGGGGCTTCCTACAATGAGCAGTTCTTC	CAISEGGASYNEQFF
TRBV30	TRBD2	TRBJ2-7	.	TGTGCCTGGAGTGTAGCGGGAGGATTCGAGCAGTACTTC	CAWSVAGGFEQYF
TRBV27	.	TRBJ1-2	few	TGTGCCAGCAGTGTAATGGACTATATCTATGGCTACACCTTC	CASSVMDYIYGYTF
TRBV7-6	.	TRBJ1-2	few	TGTGCCAGCAGCTTAGAATTTCACTATGGCTACACCTTC	CASSLEFHYGYTF
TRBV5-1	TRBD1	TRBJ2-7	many	TGCGCCAGCAGCTTGGAGGGGACAGGGGTCCTATGGCAGTACTTC	CASSLEGTGVLWQYF
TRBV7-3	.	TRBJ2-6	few	TGTGCCAGCAGCCGTTCAGGGTCTGGGGCCAACGTCCTGACTTTC	CASSRSGSGANVLTF
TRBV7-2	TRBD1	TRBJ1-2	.	TGTGCCAGCAGCTGGACAGGGGGTCTCTATGGCTACACCTTC	CASSWTGGLYGYTF
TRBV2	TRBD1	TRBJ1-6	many	TGTGCCAGCAGTGAAGTGGGACAGGGATCCTATAATTCACCCCTCCACTTT	CASSEVGQGSYNSPLHF
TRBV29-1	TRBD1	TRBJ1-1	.	TGCAGCGTTGAGTTGTTCCAGGGGGTAGGAGCTTTCTTT	CSVELFQGVGAFF
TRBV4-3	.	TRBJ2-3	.	TGCGCCAGCAGCCAGGACCCCGGGGATATCACAGATACGCAGTATTTT	CASSQDPGDITDTQYF
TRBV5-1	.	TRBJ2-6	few	TGCGCCAGCAGCTTGGCCCTCACAGGGAGGGCTGGGGCCAACGTCCTGACTTTC	CASSLALTGRAGANVLTF
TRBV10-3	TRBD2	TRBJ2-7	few	TGTGCCATCCATGGCGGGGGATATATCCACGAGCAGTACTTC	CAIHGGGYIHEQYF
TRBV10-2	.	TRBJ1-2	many	TGCGCCAGCAGTGAGCTCCGGAAAGGTGGCTACACCTTC	CASSELRKGGYTF
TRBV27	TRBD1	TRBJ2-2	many	TGTGCCAGCAGTCACAAACAGGGGGCGCGCGGTTGGACCAGGGAGCTGTTTTTT	CASSHKQGARGWTRELFF
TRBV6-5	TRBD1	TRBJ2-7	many	TGTGCCAGCAGTTACTCTGGGACAGGGTTAGAGCAGTACTTC	CASSYSGTGLEQYF
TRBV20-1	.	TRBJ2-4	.	TGCAGTGCTAGGTCAGGGGGGAAAGGAGCCAAAAACATTCAGTACTTC	CSARSGGKGAKNIQYF
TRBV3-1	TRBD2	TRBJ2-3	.	TGTACCTTCAGCGGGCCCCGACTAGCGGAGACTAGCACAGATACGCAGTATTTT	CTFSGPRLAETSTDTQYF
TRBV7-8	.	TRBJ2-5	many	TGTGCCAGCAGCAAGTGGGGAAAAGTGGAGACCCAGTACTTC	CASSKWGKVETQYF
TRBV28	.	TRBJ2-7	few	TGTGCCAGCACGGGGAATTCCTACGAGCAGTACTTC	CASTGNSYEQYF
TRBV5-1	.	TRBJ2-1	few	TGCGCCAGCAGCTTAAGGGGGTATGAGCAGTTCTTC	CASSLRGYEQFF
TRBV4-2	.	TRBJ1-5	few	TGTGCCAGCAGCCAAGATACGGCAGGGATCTATAGCAATCAGCCCCAGCATTTT	CASSQDTAGIYSNQPQHF
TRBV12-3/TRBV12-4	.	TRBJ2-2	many	TGTGCCAGCAGGGGGCAGGAGACCGGGGAGCTGTTTTTT	CASRGQETGELFF